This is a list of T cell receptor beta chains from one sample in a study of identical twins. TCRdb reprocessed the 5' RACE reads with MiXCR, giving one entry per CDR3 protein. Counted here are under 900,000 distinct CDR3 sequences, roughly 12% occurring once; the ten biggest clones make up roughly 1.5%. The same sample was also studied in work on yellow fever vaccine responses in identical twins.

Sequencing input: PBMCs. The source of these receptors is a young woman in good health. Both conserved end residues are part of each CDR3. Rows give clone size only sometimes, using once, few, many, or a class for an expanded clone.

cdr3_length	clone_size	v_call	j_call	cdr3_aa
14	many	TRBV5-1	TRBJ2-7	CASSLRLAGVEQYF
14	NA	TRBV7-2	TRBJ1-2	CASSLDKNNYGYTF
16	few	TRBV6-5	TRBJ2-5	CASSYRTGSPVETQYF
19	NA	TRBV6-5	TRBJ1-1	CASSYWAGTGGLWNTEAFF
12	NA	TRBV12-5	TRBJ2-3	CASGGNTDTQYF
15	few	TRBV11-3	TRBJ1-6	CASSPPGAINSPLHF
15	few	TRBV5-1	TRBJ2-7	CASSLEPSDSYEQYF
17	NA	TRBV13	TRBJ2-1	CASSLRGQGVPNWEQFF
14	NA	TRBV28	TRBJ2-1	CASTPAGQSNEQFF
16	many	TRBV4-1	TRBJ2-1	CASSLPPGTSSNEQFF
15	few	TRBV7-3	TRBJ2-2	CASSSAGAWTGELFF
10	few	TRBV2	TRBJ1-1	CAGRDTEAFF
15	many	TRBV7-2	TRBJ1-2	CASSIRRQGPYGYTF
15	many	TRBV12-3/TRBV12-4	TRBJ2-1	CASRPGENFYNEQFF
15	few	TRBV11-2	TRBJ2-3	CASSRTRTLTDTQYF
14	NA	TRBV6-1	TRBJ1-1	CAAGPPGQYTEAFF
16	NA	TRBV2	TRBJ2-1	CASSDPDQIPYNEQFF